A single sample is the source of the 16 T cell receptor beta chains below, sequenced in a study of neoadjuvant anti-PD-1 for oral cavity cancer. TCRdb keeps only in-frame clones here, not all; method: immunoSEQ multiplex PCR. The table has over 25,000 clones, just under 80% seen once. The time point denotes: after neoadjuvant nivolumab, at surgical resection. Sequencing used PBMCs, obtained after nivolumab (anti-PD-1) treatment. The receptors come from a person aged 40-85 years with oral cavity squamous cell carcinoma.

The chain combines TRBV6-6 with TRBJ1-2; D remains ambiguous. This CDR3 comprises 12 residues. V shed 5 bases and J shed 4 bases, with 8 bases lying between them. Per germline, CDR1 MNHNY and CDR2 SVGAGI (reference sequence). As DNA, the CDR3 is TGTGCCAGCAGTGATATGAGCTATGGCTACACCTTC. It codes for CASSDMSYGYTF.

The chain couples TRBV7-8 to TRBJ2-2; the D is unclear. Looked up from germline, CDR1 is SGHVS and CDR2 is FQNEAQ. The CDR3 is 14 amino acids. The V gene lost 1 base and the J gene lost 1 base, with 4 bases spanning the gap. The CDR3 sequence is CASSLEGNTGELFF. CDR3 DNA sequence: TGTGCCAGCAGCTTAGAAGGGAACACCGGGGAGCTGTTTTTT.

Here the CDR3 DNA reads TGTGCCAGCAGCATGCCGCACCTGCGTTTGGGTGAAGCTTTCTTT. As protein: CASSMPHLRLGEAFF. This chain links TRBV4-2 with TRBJ1-1; no clear D. Germline V CDR1 and CDR2: LGHNA, YNFKEQ. There are 15 residues in the CDR3. V gave up 5 bases and J gave up 7 bases, with 20 bases separating them.

V usage is TRBV29-1 and J usage is TRBJ2-7; 9 positions agree with TRBD2. V trimming: 4 bases; J trimming: 4 bases; junction bases outside the gene matches: 5. The CDR3 contains 13 residues. Germline CDR1 is SQVTM and CDR2 is ANQGSEA. The CDR3 DNA sequence: TGCAGCGTTGGCCTAGCGGGGAAATACGAGCAGTACTTC. This codes for CSVGLAGKYEQYF.

The chain has TRBV10-3 and TRBJ2-5; 9 bases match TRBD1. With V trimmed by 5 bases and J by 5 bases, 9 bases remained unmatched. The CDR3 is 15 amino acids. Germline loops: CDR1 ENHRY, CDR2 SYGVKD. CDR3 protein: CAISPGQGRVETQYF. In DNA form, the CDR3 reads TGTGCCATCAGTCCGGGACAGGGTAGGGTTGAGACCCAGTACTTC.

The CDR3 here is CASSSTGADNSPLHF. The CDR3 DNA reads as TGTGCCAGCAGCAGCACAGGGGCGGATAATTCACCCCTCCACTTT. The gene calls are TRBV7-2 and TRBJ1-6, with 7 nucleotides matching TRBD1. The CDR3 extends over 15 amino acids. V trimming: 5 bases; J trimming: 5 bases; junction bases outside the gene matches: 6. CDR1 is SGHTA, CDR2 FQGNSA, per germline. Variable domain in full (rest from reference TRBV7-2 and TRBJ1-6): GAGVSQSPSNKVTEKGKDVELRCDPISGHTALYWYRQSLGQGLEFLIYFQGNSAPDKSGLPSDRFSAERTGGSVSTLTIQRTQQEDSAVYLCASSSTGADNSPLHFGNGTRLTVT.

V is TRBV13 and J is TRBJ1-4; D is ambiguous. Trimming left V 0 bases short and J 4 bases short, with 9 bases between. Per the germline V gene, CDR1 is PRHDT and CDR2 is FYEKMQ (reference sequence). The CDR3 is 15 amino acids. The CDR3 loop reads CASSLGRQLNEKLFF. The CDR3 nucleotides read TGTGCCAGCAGCTTAGGTCGGCAGCTTAATGAAAAACTGTTTTTT.

V usage is TRBV19 and J usage is TRBJ1-1; perhaps TRBD1 as D (5 bases). The CDR3 loop spans 14 amino acids. V was clipped by 3 bases and J by 4 bases, with 12 bases between them. Germline CDR1 reads LNHDA; CDR2 reads SQIVND (reference sequence). The CDR3 sequence is CASSMAGLATEAFF. The CDR3 region has the DNA TGTGCCAGTAGTATGGCAGGGCTGGCCACTGAAGCTTTCTTT.

V is TRBV2 and J is TRBJ2-3; maybe TRBD2 (6 bases). In germline, CDR1 is SNHLY, CDR2 FYNNEI. The CDR3 contains 14 residues. V lost 7 bases and J 0 bases, leaving 11 bases between the germline ends. In DNA, the CDR3 is TGTGCCAGCAAACGCGGGACGAGCACAGATACGCAGTATTTT. Its protein is CASKRGTSTDTQYF.

This rearrangement joins TRBV11-1 to TRBJ1-1; TRBD1 aligns across 7 bases. Trimming took 3 bases from V and 3 from J; bases not matched to a gene: 4. The CDR3 covers 14 residues. Germline lookup yields CDR1 SGHAT and CDR2 FQDESV (reference sequence). The CDR3 sequence is CASSLTGRDTEAFF. CDR3 DNA sequence: TGTGCCAGCAGCTTGACAGGGCGGGACACTGAAGCTTTCTTT.

The chain employs TRBV28 and TRBJ2-5; the D gene could be TRBD1 or TRBD2 (5 bases each). The V and J ends lost 7 bases and 2 bases respectively, with 14 bases between them. This CDR3 contains 14 residues. CDR1 and CDR2 (germline): MDHEN, SYDVKM. The CDR3 DNA sequence: TGTGCCAGCACCCCGGGGCGGCTGCAAGAGACCCAGTACTTC. It specifies CASTPGRLQETQYF.

This clone showed up just a few times. The rearrangement uses TRBV13 and TRBJ2-5; 9 nucleotides agree with TRBD1. Germline V gives CDR1 PRHDT, CDR2 FYEKMQ (reference sequence). The junction had 6 bases not matched to a gene; V was cut back by 5 bases and J by 5 bases. This CDR3 comprises 14 residues. CDR3 sequence: CASSERTGVETQYF. Written as DNA, the CDR3 is TGTGCCAGCAGCGAGAGGACAGGGGTTGAGACCCAGTACTTC.

The chain couples TRBV7-2 to TRBJ2-7, with 9 bases identical to TRBD1. Trimming removed 5 bases from V and 3 bases from J; junction bases left unmatched: 17. The CDR3 consists of 18 residues. Looked up from germline, CDR1 is SGHTA and CDR2 is FQGNSA. In nucleotides, the CDR3 is TGTGCCAGCAGCCTACAAATTCGGACAGGGGAGCGGTTCTACGAGCAGTACTTC. Translation: CASSLQIRTGERFYEQYF.

The chain recombines TRBV13 with TRBJ2-1; 9 bases match TRBD2. The CDR3 is 16 residues long. V gave up 5 bases and J gave up 8 bases; unmatched junction bases: 13. Germline values: CDR1 PRHDT, CDR2 FYEKMQ (reference sequence). The CDR3 sequence: CASSALGAGGPDEQFF. The DNA of the CDR3 is TGTGCCAGCAGCGCCCTCGGGGCGGGGGGGCCGGATGAGCAGTTCTTC.

The chain has TRBV19 and TRBJ1-2; D uncertain. Germline V gene data show CDR1 as LNHDA and CDR2 as SQIVND (reference sequence). The CDR3 is made up of 13 amino acids. V dropped 7 bases and J dropped 1 base, with 10 bases sitting between them. The CDR3 here is CASTGRSNYGYTF. CDR3 nucleotides: TGTGCCAGTACGGGAAGGAGTAACTATGGCTACACCTTC.

The rearrangement links TRBV9 to TRBJ1-2; D is possibly TRBD1 (6 bases). V gave up 4 bases and J gave up 1 base, with 14 bases separating them. The CDR3 consists of 15 residues. Germline V gene lookup returns CDR1 SGDLS and CDR2 YYNGEE. The CDR3 protein is CASSPRDIINYGYTF. The DNA of the CDR3 is TGTGCCAGCAGCCCCCGGGACATTATTAACTATGGCTACACCTTC.